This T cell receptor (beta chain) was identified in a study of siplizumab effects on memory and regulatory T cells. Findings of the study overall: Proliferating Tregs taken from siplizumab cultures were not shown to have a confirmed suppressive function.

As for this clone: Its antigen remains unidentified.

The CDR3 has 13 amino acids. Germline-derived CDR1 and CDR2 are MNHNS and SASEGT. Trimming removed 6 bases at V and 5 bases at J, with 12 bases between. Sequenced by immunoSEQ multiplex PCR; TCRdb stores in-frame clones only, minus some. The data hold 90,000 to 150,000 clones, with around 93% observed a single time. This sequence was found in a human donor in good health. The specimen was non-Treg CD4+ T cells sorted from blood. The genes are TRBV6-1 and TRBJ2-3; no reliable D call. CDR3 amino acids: CASSPVWGDTQYF. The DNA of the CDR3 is TGTGCCAGCAGCCCCGTCTGGGGAGATACGCAGTATTTT.